The entry that follows covers one T cell receptor (beta chain) sequence. This CDR3 region has 16 residues. V dropped 3 bases and J dropped 0; count of bases not matched to a gene: 9. Germline CDR1 reads GTSNPN; CDR2 reads SVGIG (reference sequence). These data originate in a study of T cell changes during pregnancy in multiple sclerosis. This table comes from immunoSEQ multiplex PCR, and its TCRdb copy is limited to in-frame clones, with some not included. The repertoire includes 55,000 to 70,000 clones, 90% of them detected once, and around 2.1% sits in the top ten. This TCR was sampled from a female donor in good health, enrolled as a control in a pregnancy study. This chain uses TRBV30 with TRBJ2-7; 9 nucleotides agree with TRBD2. The sequenced sample was peripheral blood, obtained in the first trimester of pregnancy. This CDR3 reads CAWRKSGGILSYEQYF. The CDR3 nucleotides read TGTGCCTGGAGAAAGAGCGGGGGGATCCTCTCCTACGAGCAGTACTTC.